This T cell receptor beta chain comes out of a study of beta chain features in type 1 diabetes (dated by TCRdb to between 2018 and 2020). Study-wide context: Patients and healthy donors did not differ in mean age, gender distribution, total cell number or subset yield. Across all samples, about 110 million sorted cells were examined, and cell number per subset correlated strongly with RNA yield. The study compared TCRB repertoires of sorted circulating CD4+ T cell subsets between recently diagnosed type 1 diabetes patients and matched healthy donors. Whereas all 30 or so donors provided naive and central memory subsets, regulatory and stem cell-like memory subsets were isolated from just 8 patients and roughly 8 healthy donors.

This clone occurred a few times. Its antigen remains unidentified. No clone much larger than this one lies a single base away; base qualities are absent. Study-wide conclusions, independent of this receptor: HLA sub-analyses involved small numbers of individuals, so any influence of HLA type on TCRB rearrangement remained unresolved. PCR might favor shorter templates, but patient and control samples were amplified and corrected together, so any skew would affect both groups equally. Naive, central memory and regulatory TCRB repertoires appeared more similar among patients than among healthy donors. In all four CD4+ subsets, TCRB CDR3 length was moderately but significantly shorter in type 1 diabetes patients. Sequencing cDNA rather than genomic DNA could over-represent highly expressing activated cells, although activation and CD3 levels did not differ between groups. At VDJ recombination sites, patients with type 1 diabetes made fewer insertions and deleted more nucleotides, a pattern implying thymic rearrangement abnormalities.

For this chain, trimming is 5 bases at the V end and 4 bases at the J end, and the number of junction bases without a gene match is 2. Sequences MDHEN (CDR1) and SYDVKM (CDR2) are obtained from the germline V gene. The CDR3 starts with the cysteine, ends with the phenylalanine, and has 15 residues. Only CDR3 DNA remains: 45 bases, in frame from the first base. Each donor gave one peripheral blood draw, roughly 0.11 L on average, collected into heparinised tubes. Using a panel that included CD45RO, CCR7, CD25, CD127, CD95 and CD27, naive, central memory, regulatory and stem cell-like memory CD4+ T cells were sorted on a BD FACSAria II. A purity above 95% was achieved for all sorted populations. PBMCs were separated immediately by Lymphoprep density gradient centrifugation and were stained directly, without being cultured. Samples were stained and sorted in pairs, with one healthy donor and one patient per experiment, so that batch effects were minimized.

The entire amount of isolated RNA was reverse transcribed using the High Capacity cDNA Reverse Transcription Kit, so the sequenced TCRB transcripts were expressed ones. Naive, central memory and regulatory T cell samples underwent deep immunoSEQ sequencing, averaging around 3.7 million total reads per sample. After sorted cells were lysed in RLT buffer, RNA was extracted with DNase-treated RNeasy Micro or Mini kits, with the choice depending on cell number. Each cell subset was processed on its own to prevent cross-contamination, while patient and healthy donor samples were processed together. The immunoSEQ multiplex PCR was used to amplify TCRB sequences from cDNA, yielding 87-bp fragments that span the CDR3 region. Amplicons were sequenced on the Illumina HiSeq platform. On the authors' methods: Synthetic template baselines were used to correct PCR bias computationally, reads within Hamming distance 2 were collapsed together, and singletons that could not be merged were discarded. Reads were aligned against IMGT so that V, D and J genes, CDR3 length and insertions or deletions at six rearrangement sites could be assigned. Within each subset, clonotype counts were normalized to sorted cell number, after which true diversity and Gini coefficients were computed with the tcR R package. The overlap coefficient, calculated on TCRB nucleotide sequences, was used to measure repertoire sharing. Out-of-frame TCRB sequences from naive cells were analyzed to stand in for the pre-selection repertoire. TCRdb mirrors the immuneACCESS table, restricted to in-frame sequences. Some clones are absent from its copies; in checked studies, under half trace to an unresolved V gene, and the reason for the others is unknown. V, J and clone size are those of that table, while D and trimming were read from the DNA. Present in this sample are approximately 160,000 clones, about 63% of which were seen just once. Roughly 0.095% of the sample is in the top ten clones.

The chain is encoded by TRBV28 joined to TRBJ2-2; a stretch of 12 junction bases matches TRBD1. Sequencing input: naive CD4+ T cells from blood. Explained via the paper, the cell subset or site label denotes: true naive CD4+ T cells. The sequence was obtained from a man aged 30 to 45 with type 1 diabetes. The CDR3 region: CASSGTGGSTGELFF. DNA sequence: TGTGCCAGCAGTGGGACAGGGGGCAGCACCGGGGAGCTGTTTTTT.